The present T cell receptor beta chain was sequenced within a study of stem cell transplantation in POMP-related autoinflammatory disease. This clone was observed a single time. Profiling relied on immunoSEQ multiplex PCR, and the TCRdb table lists in-frame clones only, not all of them. The sample lists tens of thousands of clones, approximately 91% occurring once. Sequences were derived from CD4+ T cells from PBMCs, sampled after stem cell transplantation. The clonotype was recovered from a human patient with POMP-related autoinflammation and immune dysregulation (PRAID). Some T cells may be the graft donor's.

CDR3 bases: TGTGCCAGCAGTGAAGGTCAGAGGAACACTGAAGCTTTCTTT. Protein sequence: CASSEGQRNTEAFF. V gene TRBV6-1 combines with J gene TRBJ1-1; D is undetermined. CDR1 MNHNS and CDR2 SASEGT come from the germline V gene. V shed 1 base and J shed 1 base, with 7 bases lying between them. This CDR3 spans 14 amino acids.